The T cell receptor (beta chain) described here comes from a study of T cell responses to AZD1222 COVID-19 vaccine. This table comes from immunoSEQ multiplex PCR, and its TCRdb copy is limited to in-frame clones, with some not included. The table records over 85,000 clones, over 85% of them present only once. Study-level findings and limits: Vaccine-associated CD4 TCRs ranged over spike, dominating at 160-218 and 743-854. Unmutated variant regions are reportedly targeted by nearly half of spike-specific TCRs.

Deletions cut 7 bases from V and 1 base from J, with 16 bases between. CDR1 and CDR2 (germline): SNHLY, FYNNEI. The CDR3 contains 15 residues. A note on this clone: Antigen specificity is unknown.

J is TRBJ1-1 and V is TRBV2, with D unresolved. The sample here was peripheral blood, taken 28 days after the second AZD1222 dose. This clonotype was obtained from an adult who received the AZD1222 COVID-19 vaccine. The CDR3 nucleotides are TGTGCCAGCATAATAGAGGCCACTCCGAACACTGAAGCTTTCTTT. Amino acids: CASIIEATPNTEAFF.